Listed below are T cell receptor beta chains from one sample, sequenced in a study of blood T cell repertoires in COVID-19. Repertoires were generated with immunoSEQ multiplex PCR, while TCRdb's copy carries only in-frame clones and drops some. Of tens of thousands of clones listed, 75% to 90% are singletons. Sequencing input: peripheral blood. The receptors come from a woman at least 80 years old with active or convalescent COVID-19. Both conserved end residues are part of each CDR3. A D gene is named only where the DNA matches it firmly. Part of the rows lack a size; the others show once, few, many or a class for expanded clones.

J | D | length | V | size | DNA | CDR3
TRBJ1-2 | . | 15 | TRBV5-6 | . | TGTGCCAGCAGCTGGAGGAGCCCGGGCCGTGAGGGCTACACCTTC | CASSWRSPGREGYTF
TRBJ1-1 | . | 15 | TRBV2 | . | TGTGCCAGCAGTGAAGATCGAGCGATGAACACTGAAGCTTTCTTT | CASSEDRAMNTEAFF
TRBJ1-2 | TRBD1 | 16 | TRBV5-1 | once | TGCGCCAGCAGCTTGGCTAAGACAGGGTTGGACTATGGCTACACCTTC | CASSLAKTGLDYGYTF
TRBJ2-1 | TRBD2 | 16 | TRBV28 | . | TGTGCCAGCAGTACCCCGGCTAGCGGGCATTACAATGAGCAGTTCTTC | CASSTPASGHYNEQFF
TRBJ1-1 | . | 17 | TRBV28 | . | TGTGCCAGCAGTACCGAGGTGGTGAGGGGGATGAACACTGAAGCTTTCTTT | CASSTEVVRGMNTEAFF
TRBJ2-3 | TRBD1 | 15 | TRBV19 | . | TGTGCCAGTAGTCCTCGGACAGGGAGCACAGATACGCAGTATTTT | CASSPRTGSTDTQYF
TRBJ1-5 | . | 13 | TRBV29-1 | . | TGCAGCGTTGGCCAGGGTGCGGCTCAGCCCCAGCATTTT | CSVGQGAAQPQHF
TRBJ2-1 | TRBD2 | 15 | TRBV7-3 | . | TGTGCCAGCAGGTCAAGCGGGAGCTTAGACAATGAGCAGTTCTTC | CASRSSGSLDNEQFF
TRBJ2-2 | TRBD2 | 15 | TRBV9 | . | TGTGCCAGCAGCTCGGGGGGGCATGATGCCGGGGAGCTGTTTTTT | CASSSGGHDAGELFF
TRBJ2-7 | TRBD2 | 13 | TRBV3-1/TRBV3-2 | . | TGTGCCAGCAGCCGCGCGGGAGGCTACGAGCAGTACTTC | CASSRAGGYEQYF
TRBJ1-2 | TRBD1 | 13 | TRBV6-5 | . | TGTGCCAGCAGGGGACAGGGCGGGTATGGCTACACCTTC | CASRGQGGYGYTF
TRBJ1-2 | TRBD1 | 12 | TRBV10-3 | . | TGTGCCATCAGGCAGGGGGACTATGGCTACACCTTC | CAIRQGDYGYTF
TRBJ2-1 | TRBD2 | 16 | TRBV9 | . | TGTGCCAGCAGCGCCCCGGGACTAGCGGGGGGGAATGAGCAGTTCTTC | CASSAPGLAGGNEQFF
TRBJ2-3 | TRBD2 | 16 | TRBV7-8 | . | TGTGCCAGCAGCTTGGGTGCGGGGGGACTCCCAGATACGCAGTATTTT | CASSLGAGGLPDTQYF
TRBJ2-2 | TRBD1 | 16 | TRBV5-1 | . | TGCGCCAGCCATATAACAGGGGAAAGTGGCACCGGGGAGCTGTTTTTT | CASHITGESGTGELFF
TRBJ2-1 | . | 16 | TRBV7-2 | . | TGTGCCAGCACGACAAGGAGCGTACTAGCCGGGAGTGAGCAGTTCTTC | CASTTRSVLAGSEQFF
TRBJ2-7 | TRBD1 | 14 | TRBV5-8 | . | TGTGCCAGCAGCTCCCCGGGACAGGGGGCGCAGCAGTACTTC | CASSSPGQGAQQYF
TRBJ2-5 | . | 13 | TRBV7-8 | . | TGTGCCAGCAGCAAGGGAGCCCAAGAGACCCAGTACTTC | CASSKGAQETQYF
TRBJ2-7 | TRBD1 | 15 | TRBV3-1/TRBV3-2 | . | TGTGCCAGCAGCTCAGGGGGCGGGTTAACCTACGAGCAGTACTTC | CASSSGGGLTYEQYF
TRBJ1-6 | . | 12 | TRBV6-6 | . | TGTGCCAGCACCCATCAAGCCTCACCCCTCCACTTT | CASTHQASPLHF
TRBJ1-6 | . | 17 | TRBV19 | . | TGTGCCAGTAGTCATGGACAGCTTAGCTCCTATAATTCACCCCTCCACTTT | CASSHGQLSSYNSPLHF
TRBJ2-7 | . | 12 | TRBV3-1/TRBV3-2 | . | TGTGCCAGCAGCCACAGCTCCTACGAGCAGTACTTC | CASSHSSYEQYF
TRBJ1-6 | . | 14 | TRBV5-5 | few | TGTGCCAGCACCCCATGGGGGAGGGACTCACCCCTCCACTTT | CASTPWGRDSPLHF
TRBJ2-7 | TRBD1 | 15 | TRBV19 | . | TGTGCCAGTATTGAGACAGGGCAGTTTCCGTACGAGCAGTACTTC | CASIETGQFPYEQYF
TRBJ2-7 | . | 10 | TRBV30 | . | TGTGCCTGGGGCATTTACGAGCAGTACTTC | CAWGIYEQYF
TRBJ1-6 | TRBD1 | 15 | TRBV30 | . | TGTGCCTGGAGTGGGCCCCCCGGGACAGGCTCACCCCTCCACTTT | CAWSGPPGTGSPLHF
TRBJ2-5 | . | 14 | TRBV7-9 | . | TGTGCCAGCAGCTTAGAAACCAGGCAAGAGACCCAGTACTTC | CASSLETRQETQYF
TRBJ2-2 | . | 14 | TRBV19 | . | TGTGCCAGTAGTAGGGGACTCCCGGCGGGGGAGCTGTTTTTT | CASSRGLPAGELFF
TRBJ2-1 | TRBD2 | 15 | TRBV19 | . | TGTGCCAGCCGCCGAACCCAGCGGGAACCGAATGAGCAGTTCTTC | CASRRTQREPNEQFF
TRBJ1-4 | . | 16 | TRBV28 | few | TGTGCCAGCAGTTTATTTATCGGGGGAACTAATGAAAAACTGTTTTTT | CASSLFIGGTNEKLFF
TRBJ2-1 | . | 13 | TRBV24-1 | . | TGTGCCACCAGAGACAGCGTCTACAATGAGCAGTTCTTC | CATRDSVYNEQFF
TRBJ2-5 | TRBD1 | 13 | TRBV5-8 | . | TGTGCCAGCAGCGTCCGGGACAGGAGGACCCAGTACTTC | CASSVRDRRTQYF
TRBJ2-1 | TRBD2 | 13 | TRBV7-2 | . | TGTGCCAGCAGCTTAGGCTGGGCGGGAGTCCACTTCTTC | CASSLGWAGVHFF